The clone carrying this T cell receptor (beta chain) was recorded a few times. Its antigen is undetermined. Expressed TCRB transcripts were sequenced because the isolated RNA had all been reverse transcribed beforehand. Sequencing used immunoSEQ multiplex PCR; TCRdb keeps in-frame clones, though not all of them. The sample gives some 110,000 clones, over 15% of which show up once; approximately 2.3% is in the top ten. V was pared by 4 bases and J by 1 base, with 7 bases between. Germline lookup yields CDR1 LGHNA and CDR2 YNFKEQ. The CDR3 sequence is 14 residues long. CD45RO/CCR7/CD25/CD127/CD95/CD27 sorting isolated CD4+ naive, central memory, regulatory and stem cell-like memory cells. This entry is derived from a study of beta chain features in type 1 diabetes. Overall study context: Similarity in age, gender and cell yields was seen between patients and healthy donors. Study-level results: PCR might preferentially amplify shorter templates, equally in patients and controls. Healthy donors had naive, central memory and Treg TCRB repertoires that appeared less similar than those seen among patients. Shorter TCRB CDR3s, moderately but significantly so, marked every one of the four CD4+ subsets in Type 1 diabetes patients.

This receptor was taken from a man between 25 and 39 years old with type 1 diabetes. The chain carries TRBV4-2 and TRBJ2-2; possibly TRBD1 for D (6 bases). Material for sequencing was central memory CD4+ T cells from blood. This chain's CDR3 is CASSRGRNTGELFF. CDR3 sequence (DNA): TGTGCCAGCAGCCGGGGGCGGAACACCGGGGAGCTGTTTTTT.